This T cell receptor (beta chain) was recovered during a study of cytomegalovirus exposure and HLA in healthy donors. Trimming took off 5 bases at V and 3 bases at J, with 8 bases between the two ends. The CDR3 is 11 residues long. Per the germline V gene, CDR1 is SQVTM and CDR2 is ANQGSEA. Both 60 Vbeta primers and 13 Jbeta primers went into the PCR. The method was immunoSEQ multiplex PCR; TCRdb's version includes in-frame clones alone and lacks a portion of them. The data contain over 120,000 clones, about 80% of them singletons. The genes are TRBV29-1 and TRBJ2-7, with a weak D call TRBD1 (5 bases). The TCR comes from a man aged 40-50 years in good health and CMV-seronegative. The sequenced sample was PBMCs. The CDR3 DNA follows: TGCAGCGTTTACAGGAACTACGAGCAGTACTTC. This codes for CSVYRNYEQYF.